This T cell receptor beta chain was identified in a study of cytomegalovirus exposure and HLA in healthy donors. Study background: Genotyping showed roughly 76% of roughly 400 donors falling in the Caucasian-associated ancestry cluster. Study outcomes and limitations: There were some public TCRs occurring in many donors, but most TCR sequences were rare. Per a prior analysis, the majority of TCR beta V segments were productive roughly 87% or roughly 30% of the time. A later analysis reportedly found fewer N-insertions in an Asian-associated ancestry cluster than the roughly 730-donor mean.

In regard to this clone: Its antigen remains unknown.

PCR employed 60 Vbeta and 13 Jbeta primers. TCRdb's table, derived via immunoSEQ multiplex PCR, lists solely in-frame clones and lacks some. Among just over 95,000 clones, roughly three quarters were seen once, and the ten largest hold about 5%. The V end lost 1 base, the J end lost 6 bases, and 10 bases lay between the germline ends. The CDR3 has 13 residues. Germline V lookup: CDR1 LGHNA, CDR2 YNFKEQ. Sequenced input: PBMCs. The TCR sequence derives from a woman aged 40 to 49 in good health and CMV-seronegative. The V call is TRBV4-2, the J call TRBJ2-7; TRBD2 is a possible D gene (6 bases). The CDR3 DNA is TGTGCCAGCAGCCAAGTGGGGGGTTTCGAGCAGTACTTC. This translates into CASSQVGGFEQYF.